One and the same sample provided the 23 T cell receptor beta chains below, sequenced in a study of T-cell memory formation after mild COVID-19. TCRdb re-called the 5' RACE reads through MiXCR, storing one row per CDR3 protein. In the table there are fewer than 250,000 distinct CDR3 sequences, under 30% of which are singletons. Material for sequencing was PBMCs or a T cell subset sorted from them (not recorded which). The source of these receptors is an adult woman who had mild COVID-19 (a few samples of this study predate the infection). Cell type and time point are not known.

The chain combines TRBV11-3 with TRBJ2-1; D is undetermined. There are 15 residues in the CDR3. Germline V gene lookup returns CDR1 SGHNT and CDR2 YENEEA. Deletions cut 5 bases from V and 2 bases from J, with 13 bases between. CDR3 sequence: CASSLSGSTYNEQFF. The CDR3 DNA reads TGTGCCAGCAGCCTCTCCGGTTCTACCTACAATGAGCAGTTCTTC.

DNA of the CDR3: TGTGCCAGCAGCCGCAGATTGGATACTGAAGCTTTCTTT. Encoded protein: CASSRRLDTEAFF. The chain combines TRBV7-9 with TRBJ1-1; D gene ambiguous. The germline V gene encodes CDR1 SEHNR and CDR2 FQNEAQ (reference sequence). Trimming removed 5 bases from V and 5 bases from J, with 12 bases in between. This CDR3 is 13 amino acids long.

This clonotype was counted many times. This chain joins TRBV7-2 and TRBJ2-3; maybe TRBD1 (5 bases). This CDR3 region has 14 residues. Trimming shortened V by 0 bases and J by 2 bases, and 6 bases separated the two germline ends. Per the germline V gene, CDR1 is SGHTA and CDR2 is FQGNSA. CDR3 nucleotide sequence: TGTGCCAGCAGCTTAGCGGGGCCCACAGATACGCAGTATTTT. Translating gives CASSLAGPTDTQYF.

This clonotype was counted a few times. V and J are TRBV6-5 and TRBJ2-3; D is unclear. Trimming removed 6 bases from V and 0 bases from J, with 25 bases in between. The CDR3 is made up of 19 amino acids. The germline CDR1 and CDR2 sequences are MNHEY and SVGAGI. CDR3 in DNA: TGTGCCAGCAGCTCCCCTCGCCAGCGCCCCGGAACTAGCACAGATACGCAGTATTTT. Translating gives CASSSPRQRPGTSTDTQYF.

This clonotype was counted between two and nine times. The CDR3 loop is CASSETQGGETQYF. The DNA of the CDR3 is TGTGCCAGCAGTGAAACACAGGGGGGAGAGACCCAGTACTTC. The J gene is TRBJ2-5, the V gene TRBV6-1, with 8 bases identical to TRBD1. Germline V gives CDR1 MNHNS, CDR2 SASEGT. The CDR3 extends over 14 amino acids. Trimming removed 2 bases from V and 4 bases from J; junction bases left unmatched: 3.

The gene calls are TRBV10-3 and TRBJ1-1; D unclear. The V and J ends lost 6 bases and 1 base respectively, with 6 bases between them. The CDR3 runs 12 residues. CDR1 ENHRY and CDR2 SYGVKD come from the germline V gene. The CDR3 DNA is TGTGCCATCAGGAATCCGAACACTGAAGCTTTCTTT. Translating it yields CAIRNPNTEAFF.

This chain connects TRBV29-1 to TRBJ2-1; 7 bases agree with TRBD2. V was pared by 4 bases and J by 1 base, with 13 bases of the junction left unmatched. This CDR3 contains 17 residues. Germline CDR1 SQVTM, CDR2 ANQGSEA. CDR3 coding DNA: TGCAGCGTTGTGGGAGCAGGGAGGGTGTTGTCCTACAATGAGCAGTTCTTC. This codes for CSVVGAGRVLSYNEQFF.

This clonotype was counted only a few times. The chain combines TRBV24-1 with TRBJ2-3, with D unresolved. Germline V gene lookup returns CDR1 KGHDR and CDR2 SFDVKD. The CDR3 is 12 residues long. Deletions cut 4 bases from V and 6 bases from J, with 7 bases between. The CDR3 sequence is CATSEQTDTQYF. CDR3 DNA sequence: TGTGCCACCAGTGAACAGACGGATACGCAGTATTTT.

This clonotype was counted only a few times. The chain has TRBV27 and TRBJ1-2; possibly TRBD1 for D (5 bases). Trimming left V 6 bases short and J 0 bases short, with 14 bases between. The CDR3 loop spans 15 amino acids. Germline V gene data show CDR1 as MNHEY and CDR2 as SMNVEV (reference sequence). The CDR3, as DNA: TGTGCCAGCAGAATCGACAGAGCCTCTAACTATGGCTACACCTTC. Translating gives CASRIDRASNYGYTF.

This clonotype was found a few times. The chain employs TRBV20-1 and TRBJ1-6, with D unresolved. Germline V gene sequence: CDR1 DFQATT, CDR2 SNEGSKA (reference sequence). CDR3 length equals 14 residues. The ends were cut back, 1 base at V and 6 bases at J, with 10 bases in the middle. The CDR3, as DNA: TGCAGTGCTAGAGTTTCACATCGTAATTCACCCCTCCACTTT. Its translation: CSARVSHRNSPLHF.

The chain carries TRBV4-1 and TRBJ2-7; TRBD2 might be the D (5 bases). With 4 bases removed from V and 3 bases from J, the gap between germline ends came to 19 bases. Germline CDR1 is MGHRA and CDR2 is YSYEKL. This CDR3 comprises 16 residues. The CDR3, as DNA: TGCGCCAGCAGCCCAGGCGGGCCCTTTTATGACTACGAGCAGTACTTC. It specifies CASSPGGPFYDYEQYF.

This clonotype showed up just a few times. The rearrangement uses TRBV4-3 and TRBJ2-7; the match to TRBD2 covers 8 bases. This CDR3 region has 15 residues. The germline CDR1 and CDR2 sequences are LGHNA and YSLEER. V was clipped by 5 bases and J by 5 bases; unmatched bases: 11. The CDR3 sequence: CASSGGPGLAHEQYF. The CDR3 nucleotides are TGCGCCAGCAGCGGAGGACCTGGACTAGCCCACGAGCAGTACTTC.

V is TRBV12-3 or TRBV12-4 and J is TRBJ2-2; TRBD2 agrees at 7 bases. CDR3 size: 12 residues. J lost 8 bases, V lost 6 bases, and 3 bases had no gene match. The CDR3 reads CASSRREGELFF. CDR3 bases: TGTGCCAGCAGCCGGCGGGAGGGGGAGCTGTTTTTT.

This clonotype has a handful of counts. The chain links TRBV7-3 to TRBJ2-6; D unresolved. V was trimmed by 4 bases and J by 0 bases, leaving 4 bases between them. Germline lookup yields CDR1 SGHTA and CDR2 FQGTGA. CDR3 length equals 14 residues. The CDR3 sequence is CASSSHSGANVLTF. The CDR3 nucleotides read TGTGCCAGCAGCTCCCACTCTGGGGCCAACGTCCTGACTTTC. The full variable domain, its missing parts supplied by reference TRBV7-3 and TRBJ2-6, is GAGVSQTPSNKVTEKGKYVELRCDPISGHTALYWYRQSLGQGPEFLIYFQGTGAADDSGLPNDRFFAVRPEGSVSTLKIQRTERGDSAVYLCASSSHSGANVLTFGAGSRLTVL.

The rearrangement uses TRBV5-1 and TRBJ1-1, with D possibly matching TRBD1 (6 bases). The CDR3 totals 12 residues. Germline values: CDR1 SGHRS, CDR2 YFSETQ. The V and J ends lost 4 bases and 4 bases respectively, with 8 bases between them. Written as DNA, the CDR3 is TGCGCCAGCAGCGCGGACAGCACTGAAGCTTTCTTT. Translation: CASSADSTEAFF.

This clonotype was counted only a few times. This chain joins TRBV3-1 and TRBJ1-2; 9 bases are shared with TRBD1. Losses at the gene ends were 4 bases for V and 3 bases for J; bases not matched to a gene: 6. The CDR3 extends over 15 amino acids. From germline, CDR1 is LGHDT and CDR2 YNNKEL (reference sequence). The CDR3 is CASSRGQGLDYGYTF. DNA for the CDR3: TGTGCCAGCAGCCGAGGACAGGGGCTAGACTATGGCTACACCTTC. The full variable domain, with the rest looked up from reference TRBV3-1 and TRBJ1-2, is DTAVSQTPKYLVTQMGNDKSIKCEQNLGHDTMYWYKQDSKKFLKIMFSYNNKELIINETVPNRFSPKSPDKAHLNLHINSLELGDSAVYFCASSRGQGLDYGYTFGSGTRLTVV.

V gene TRBV5-5 combines with J gene TRBJ2-1; 13 nucleotides line up with TRBD2. Germline CDR1 is SGHKS and CDR2 is YYEKEE (reference sequence). The CDR3 runs to 16 residues. V was pared by 0 bases and J by 7 bases, with 4 bases of the junction left unmatched. The CDR3 DNA sequence: TGTGCCAGCAGCTTGGTGGGGACTAGCGGGGTTAATGAGCAGTTCTTC. Its translation: CASSLVGTSGVNEQFF.

This clonotype was detected only a few times. The chain uses TRBV4-2 and TRBJ2-1, with D maybe TRBD2 (5 bases). CDR1 is LGHNA, CDR2 YNFKEQ, per germline. V was cut by 1 base and J by 3 bases, with 10 bases left in between. The CDR3 extends over 15 amino acids. The CDR3 bases are TGTGCCAGCAGCCAAGTCGGGGAATACTACAATGAGCAGTTCTTC. It translates to CASSQVGEYYNEQFF.

The V gene is TRBV7-9, the J gene TRBJ2-4, with TRBD1 identical over 8 bases. Germline lookup yields CDR1 SEHNR and CDR2 FQNEAQ (reference sequence). After removal of 1 base from V and 0 bases from J, the junction contained 8 bases not matched to a gene. This CDR3 spans 18 amino acids. In DNA form, the CDR3 reads TGTGCCAGCAGCTTAGGCACAGGGGGTGTGTTAGCCAAAAACATTCAGTACTTC. It is translated as CASSLGTGGVLAKNIQYF.

The chain uses TRBV11-2 and TRBJ1-3; D unclear. From germline, CDR1 is SGHAT and CDR2 FQNNGV. Between the trimmed V and J ends, which lost 3 bases and 0 bases, there was a span of 6 bases. The CDR3 is 14 amino acids. The DNA for the CDR3 is TGTGCCAGCAGCTTGGCCCGCTCTGGAAACACCATATATTTT. As protein: CASSLARSGNTIYF.

This clonotype was counted a few times. The V gene is TRBV7-9, the J gene TRBJ1-4; D gene unclear. The germline V gene encodes CDR1 SEHNR and CDR2 FQNEAQ (reference sequence). This CDR3 has 16 residues. Trimming shortened V by 5 bases and J by 0 bases, and 13 bases separated the two germline ends. The CDR3 region is CASSMGKQPTNEKLFF. The DNA for the CDR3 is TGTGCCAGCAGCATGGGGAAACAACCAACTAATGAAAAACTGTTTTTT.

The chain couples TRBV30 to TRBJ1-1, with D unclear. Germline values: CDR1 GTSNPN, CDR2 SVGIG (reference sequence). The CDR3 sequence is 18 residues long. V lost 0 bases, J lost 8 bases, and 28 bases lay in between. CDR3 nucleotide sequence: TGTGCCTGGAGTGTACGTTCCGGGCGCAATTTTTACCAACTAGAAGCTTTCTTT. Amino acids: CAWSVRSGRNFYQLEAFF.

The rearrangement uses TRBV20-1 and TRBJ1-1, with no clear D. The CDR3 covers 13 residues. Germline V CDR1 and CDR2: DFQATT, SNEGSKA (reference sequence). V was pared by 2 bases and J by 0 bases, with 7 bases between. The CDR3 is CSARRRLNTEAFF. CDR3 sequence (DNA): TGCAGTGCTAGAAGGCGGTTGAACACTGAAGCTTTCTTT.